This passage covers 26 T cell receptor beta chains from one sample sequenced in a study of T cell changes during pregnancy in multiple sclerosis. Measured with immunoSEQ multiplex PCR; TCRdb has only the in-frame clones, and not every one. The sample shows tens of thousands of clones, around 90% of them seen only once. The sequences come from peripheral blood, collected after pregnancy. Receptors originate from a female donor in good health, enrolled as a control in a pregnancy study.

The chain recombines TRBV27 with TRBJ1-6, with D possibly TRBD1 on 5 matching bases. The V gene lost 2 bases and the J gene lost 11 bases, with 19 bases spanning the gap. This CDR3 contains 16 residues. CDR1 and CDR2 from the germline V gene are MNHEY and SMNVEV (reference sequence). This CDR3 is CASSLGGGPSRAPLHF. The CDR3 DNA reads as TGTGCCAGCAGTTTAGGCGGGGGTCCTAGCCGGGCACCCCTCCACTTT.

J is TRBJ1-2 and V is TRBV6-6; 7 nucleotides align to TRBD1. The V gene end was trimmed by 5 bases and the J gene end by 5 bases; junction bases not matched to a gene: 8. Germline CDR1 reads MNHNY; CDR2 reads SVGAGI (reference sequence). This CDR3 spans 14 amino acids. As DNA, the CDR3 is TGTGCCAGCAGTCCCCCGGGACAGCCGTATGGCTACACCTTC. This codes for CASSPPGQPYGYTF.

The V gene is TRBV6-1, the J gene TRBJ2-7, with a weak D call TRBD2 (5 bases). There are 12 residues in the CDR3. The V end lost 7 bases, the J end lost 1 base, and 8 bases lay between the germline ends. Looked up from germline, CDR1 is MNHNS and CDR2 is SASEGT. This CDR3 reads CASIRESYEQYF. The CDR3 DNA is TGTGCCAGCATAAGGGAGTCCTACGAGCAGTACTTC.

The chain has TRBV4-1 and TRBJ1-1; D call uncertain. The CDR3 consists of 14 residues. Trimming left V 0 bases short and J 6 bases short, with 11 bases between. The V gene's germline CDR1 is MGHRA and CDR2 YSYEKL. CDR3 in amino acids: CASSQDPRSAEAFF. CDR3 sequence (DNA): TGCGCCAGCAGCCAAGACCCCCGGTCCGCTGAAGCTTTCTTT.

This clone was counted only a few times. This sequence joins TRBV5-6 and TRBJ2-3; 16 positions agree with TRBD2. The ends lost 4 bases at V and 8 bases at J; junction bases unmatched: 7. This CDR3 is built from 16 residues. Looked up from germline, CDR1 is SGHDT and CDR2 is YYEEEE. The CDR3 coding sequence is TGTGCCAGCAGCGGGGGACTAGCGGGGGGGTCGGTTACGCAGTATTTT. Its protein product is CASSGGLAGGSVTQYF.

The rearrangement uses TRBV11-2 and TRBJ1-6; no reliable D call. The CDR3 length is 12 residues. V shed 2 bases and J shed 10 bases, with 6 bases lying between them. Germline V CDR1 and CDR2: SGHAT, FQNNGV. The CDR3 DNA follows: TGTGCCAGCAGCTTACTGAGATCACCCCTCCACTTT. Translation: CASSLLRSPLHF.

V and J are TRBV19 and TRBJ1-1; D gene ambiguous. Trimming stripped 5 bases from V and 6 bases from J, with 10 bases between. There are 12 residues in the CDR3. CDR1 is LNHDA, CDR2 SQIVND, per germline (reference sequence). The CDR3 here is CASSEGRAEAFF. The DNA for the CDR3 is TGTGCCAGTAGTGAAGGGAGGGCTGAAGCTTTCTTT.

Of note for this clone: The junction and the germline gene differ at one end; a read error may be behind it. J is TRBJ2-5 and V is TRBV7-7; TRBD2 aligns across 11 bases. The length of the CDR3 is 16 residues. The germline V gene encodes CDR1 SSHAT and CDR2 FNYEAQ (reference sequence). In nucleotides, the CDR3 is TGTGCTAGCAGCTTAGGCCTACTAGCGGGGGAGGAGACCCAGTACTTC. Protein sequence: CASSLGLLAGEETQYF.

The genes are TRBV6-6 and TRBJ2-2; D is uncertain. Trimming cost V 6 bases and J 0 bases, with 11 bases left between them. The germline CDR1 and CDR2 sequences are MNHNY and SVGAGI (reference sequence). This CDR3 spans 15 amino acids. The CDR3 sequence: CASSPVRANTGELFF. For the CDR3, the DNA is TGTGCCAGCAGCCCAGTTCGGGCGAACACCGGGGAGCTGTTTTTT.

This clone was counted once. The chain couples TRBV5-1 to TRBJ2-1, with TRBD2 matching 11 bases. The CDR3 sequence is 16 residues long. Looked up from germline, CDR1 is SGHRS and CDR2 is YFSETQ. J lost 6 bases, V lost 0 bases, and 5 bases had no gene match. The CDR3 nucleotides are TGCGCCAGCAGCTTGGGGGCCGGGACTAGCGGCAATGAGCAGTTCTTC. Amino acids: CASSLGAGTSGNEQFF.

V usage is TRBV11-2 and J usage is TRBJ2-5; 8 positions agree with TRBD1. Germline lookup yields CDR1 SGHAT and CDR2 FQNNGV. The CDR3 extends over 12 amino acids. The V segment lost 9 bases and the J segment 5 bases; nucleotides outside the gene matches: 5. The CDR3: CASGQGLETQYF. The CDR3 nucleotides are TGTGCCAGTGGACAGGGACTGGAGACCCAGTACTTC.

A single count supports this clone. The CDR3 DNA reads TGTGCCATCGGAGGTGGGACAGATACGCAGTATTTT. Its translation is CAIGGGTDTQYF. The chain couples TRBV10-3 to TRBJ2-3; possible D gene TRBD2, 5 bases. This CDR3 is 12 amino acids long. Trimming removed 8 bases at V and 3 bases at J, with 9 bases between. Per the germline V gene, CDR1 is ENHRY and CDR2 is SYGVKD.

The chain is built from TRBV10-1 and TRBJ2-1; 8 nucleotides line up with TRBD1. Germline CDR1 and CDR2: WNHNN and SYGVQD (reference sequence). This CDR3 has 15 amino acids. V lost 6 bases, J lost 1 base, and 5 bases stayed unmatched. CDR3 in amino acids: CASSRDRGSYNEQFF. The CDR3, as DNA: TGCGCCAGCAGCCGTGACAGGGGTTCCTACAATGAGCAGTTCTTC.

This clone showed up just once. The chain recombines TRBV5-4 with TRBJ2-4; 11 bases line up with TRBD2. CDR3 size: 17 residues. V lost 0 bases and J lost 1; bases outside the gene matches: 3. Looked up from germline, CDR1 is SGHNT and CDR2 is YYREEE (reference sequence). The CDR3 bases are TGTGCCAGCAGCTTGGAAGCTAGCGGGAGGGCCAAAAACATTCAGTACTTC. It encodes CASSLEASGRAKNIQYF.

The chain couples TRBV18 to TRBJ2-5, with 7 nucleotides matching TRBD1. There are 14 residues in the CDR3. The J segment lost 5 bases and the V segment lost 3 bases, leaving 6 bases of the junction unmatched. CDR1 is KGHSH and CDR2 is LQKENI in the germline V gene. For the CDR3, the DNA is TGTGCCAGCTCACCTTCGACAGGGCGGGAGACCCAGTACTTC. This gives the protein CASSPSTGRETQYF.

V usage is TRBV28 and J usage is TRBJ1-2, with D hard to call. The V end was cut by 10 bases, the J end by 2 bases, with 20 bases between. This CDR3 has 15 amino acids. The V gene's germline CDR1 is MDHEN and CDR2 SYDVKM. CDR3 amino acids: CAIRLSRGFNYGYTF. In nucleotides, the CDR3 is TGTGCCATTCGCCTCTCACGCGGATTCAACTATGGCTACACCTTC.

In this sample, this clone turned up a few times. J is TRBJ2-7 and V is TRBV14; TRBD1 matches 10 bases. CDR3 length: 15 residues. Trimming cost V 2 bases and J 5 bases; bases outside gene matches: 6. Germline-derived CDR1 and CDR2 are SGHDN and FVKESK. In nucleotides, the CDR3 is TGTGCCAGCAGCCAACCCGGGACAGGGGTCGACGAGCAGTACTTC. Its protein product is CASSQPGTGVDEQYF.

The J gene is TRBJ1-2, the V gene TRBV10-3; a weak D match, TRBD1 (5 bases). The germline V gene has CDR1 ENHRY and CDR2 SYGVKD. This CDR3 region has 14 residues. Trimming took off 3 bases at V and 4 bases at J, with 12 bases between the two ends. DNA of the CDR3: TGTGCCATCAGTGAACAGACAGCCTTCTATGGCTACACCTTC. Its protein product is CAISEQTAFYGYTF.

This clone was seen once. J is TRBJ2-1 and V is TRBV6-6, with TRBD2 identical over 8 bases. The CDR3 sequence is 15 residues long. Germline V gene data show CDR1 as MNHNY and CDR2 as SVGAGI (reference sequence). V was pared by 4 bases and J by 0 bases, with 2 bases of the junction left unmatched. CDR3 protein: CASSSAGGSYNEQFF. The CDR3 bases are TGTGCCAGCAGTTCCGCGGGGGGCTCCTACAATGAGCAGTTCTTC.

The CDR3 loop is CASSHEDRVKYGYTF. In nucleotides, the CDR3 is TGTGCCAGCAGTCATGAGGACAGGGTAAAATATGGCTACACCTTC. The rearrangement links TRBV2 to TRBJ1-2; 8 positions match TRBD1. The CDR3 totals 15 residues. V gave up 5 bases and J gave up 5 bases; unmatched junction bases: 10. Per the germline V gene, CDR1 is SNHLY and CDR2 is FYNNEI.

The J gene is TRBJ2-1, the V gene TRBV2; D ambiguous. V dropped 7 bases and J dropped 2 bases, with 9 bases sitting between them. The CDR3 contains 13 residues. Germline lookup yields CDR1 SNHLY and CDR2 FYNNEI. The CDR3 protein is CASNSIPYNEQFF. CDR3 nucleotide sequence: TGTGCCAGCAACAGTATTCCCTACAATGAGCAGTTCTTC.

The chain has TRBV5-1 and TRBJ2-1; 14 positions match TRBD2. This CDR3 spans 19 amino acids. Trimming took 2 bases from V and 2 from J; bases not matched to a gene: 9. Germline V lookup: CDR1 SGHRS, CDR2 YFSETQ. The CDR3 loop is CASSFRPGLAGVAYNEQFF. In DNA form, the CDR3 reads TGCGCCAGCAGCTTTCGTCCGGGACTAGCGGGAGTTGCCTACAATGAGCAGTTCTTC.

The CDR3 DNA follows: TGTGCCAGCAGTTTGGAGGGACAGGGATTGGTAATGGATGGCTACACCTTC. Translated, it gives CASSLEGQGLVMDGYTF. The rearrangement uses TRBV6-4 and TRBJ1-2, with 9 bases lining up with TRBD1. Per germline, CDR1 MRHNA and CDR2 SNTAGT. This CDR3 is built from 17 residues. Losses at the gene ends were 5 bases for V and 6 bases for J; bases not matched to a gene: 16.

The J gene is TRBJ1-2, the V gene TRBV14; 11 positions agree with TRBD1. The V and J ends lost 3 bases and 5 bases, in that order; junction bases with no gene match: 8. The CDR3 spans 16 residues. CDR1 SGHDN and CDR2 FVKESK come from the germline V gene. The CDR3: CASSQVPGQGGYGYTF. As DNA, the CDR3 is TGTGCCAGCAGCCAGGTTCCGGGACAGGGGGGATATGGCTACACCTTC. Full variable domain (remainder filled in from reference TRBV14 and TRBJ1-2): EAGVTQFPSHSVIEKGQTVTLRCDPISGHDNLYWYRRVMGKEIKFLLHFVKESKQDESGMPNNRFLAERTGGTYSTLKVQPAELEDSGVYFCASSQVPGQGGYGYTFGSGTRLTVV.

This chain connects TRBV29-1 to TRBJ1-1; tentatively, D is TRBD1 (5 bases). Germline loops: CDR1 SQVTM, CDR2 ANQGSEA. V shed 2 bases and J shed 1 base, with 17 bases lying between them. This CDR3 has 16 residues. This CDR3 reads CSVEHTYGTKNTEAFF. DNA of the CDR3: TGCAGCGTTGAACACACCTACGGGACTAAGAACACTGAAGCTTTCTTT.

V is TRBV5-5 and J is TRBJ2-7; maybe TRBD1 (5 bases). The CDR3 length is 14 residues. Deletions cut 1 base from V and 3 bases from J, with 11 bases between. The germline V gene encodes CDR1 SGHKS and CDR2 YYEKEE (reference sequence). The CDR3 nucleotides are TGTGCCAGCAGCTTGCCCCCAGGGAACTACGAGCAGTACTTC. Translation: CASSLPPGNYEQYF.